A single sample is the source of the 10 T cell receptor beta chains below, sequenced in a study of T cell repertoires in cytomegalovirus infection. TCRdb reprocessed the reads with MiXCR, giving one entry per CDR3 protein. The profile covers about 260,000 distinct CDR3 sequences, with roughly an eighth appearing a single time and roughly 9.7% taken by the ten largest. The source material was PBMCs. The receptors were sampled from a human donor in good health (CMV status not recorded). Some clones in this sample may be carry-over from other donors' samples.

The chain is built from TRBV7-9 and TRBJ2-7; TRBD1 matches 9 bases. In germline, CDR1 is SEHNR, CDR2 FQNEAQ (reference sequence). V trimming: 4 bases; J trimming: 5 bases; junction bases outside the gene matches: 12. The CDR3 is 16 amino acids. For the CDR3, the DNA is TGTGCCAGCAGCTCGAGAACAACAGGGGGCGGTGACGAGCAGTACTTC. Translating gives CASSSRTTGGGDEQYF.

J is TRBJ2-5 and V is TRBV20-1; 8 bases map to TRBD2. Germline CDR1 DFQATT, CDR2 SNEGSKA (reference sequence). The CDR3 spans 15 residues. J gave up 4 bases and V 1 base, and 8 bases lay outside the gene matches. CDR3 DNA: TGCAGTGCTAGAGGAGTGGCGGGAGGCGGAGAGACCCAGTACTTC. It yields the protein CSARGVAGGGETQYF.

The chain recombines TRBV19 with TRBJ1-5, with TRBD1 as a possible D gene (6 bases). Trimming left V 2 bases short and J 1 base short, with 9 bases between. The CDR3 extends over 15 amino acids. Germline CDR1 reads LNHDA; CDR2 reads SQIVND (reference sequence). The CDR3 DNA follows: TGTGCCAGTAGTATACAGGGGACCAGCAATCAGCCCCAGCATTTT. This sequence encodes CASSIQGTSNQPQHF.

This clonotype was picked up many times. The V call is TRBV7-8, the J call TRBJ2-7; D not resolved. Germline values: CDR1 SGHVS, CDR2 FQNEAQ. The CDR3 is made up of 16 amino acids. The V and J ends lost 7 bases and 0 bases respectively, with 19 bases between them. DNA of the CDR3: TGTGCCAGCATGAAGGTACCATTGAAGGGCTCCTACGAGCAGTACTTC. Translated: CASMKVPLKGSYEQYF.

This clonotype appeared a few times. The V gene is TRBV20-1, the J gene TRBJ2-5; TRBD2 aligns across 9 bases. V was pared by 5 bases and J by 4 bases, with 11 bases of the junction left unmatched. The CDR3 is 15 residues long. Germline V CDR1 and CDR2: DFQATT, SNEGSKA (reference sequence). CDR3 nucleotide sequence: TGCAGTGCTCTTAGCGGGGGATCACTGGGAGAGACCCAGTACTTC. Translated, it gives CSALSGGSLGETQYF.

This sequence joins TRBV27 and TRBJ2-5; D could derive from TRBD1 or TRBD2 (5 bases each). Germline loops: CDR1 MNHEY, CDR2 SMNVEV (reference sequence). Deletions cut 2 bases from V and 3 bases from J, with 10 bases between. The CDR3 is made up of 14 amino acids. CDR3 bases: TGTGCCAGCAGTTTACTCGGGACGGAAGAGACCCAGTACTTC. Protein sequence: CASSLLGTEETQYF.

This clonotype was counted a few times. V and J are TRBV20-1 and TRBJ1-4; 7 bases map to TRBD1. Germline-derived CDR1 and CDR2 are DFQATT and SNEGSKA (reference sequence). The J segment lost 10 bases and the V segment lost 2 bases, leaving 10 bases of the junction unmatched. The CDR3 extends over 14 amino acids. Here the CDR3 reads CSARWGDRARKLFF. The CDR3 DNA follows: TGCAGTGCTAGATGGGGCGACAGGGCCAGAAAACTGTTTTTT.

This chain uses TRBV5-4 with TRBJ2-1; 9 bases fit TRBD2. The CDR3 runs to 16 residues. V lost 4 bases and J lost 0; bases outside the gene matches: 5. Germline CDR1 is SGHNT and CDR2 is YYREEE (reference sequence). In DNA, the CDR3 is TGTGCCAGCAGCCCTTTAGCGGGGGCCTCCTACAATGAGCAGTTCTTC. Its translation: CASSPLAGASYNEQFF.

The chain employs TRBV20-1 and TRBJ2-1; D is uncertain. The CDR3 extends over 14 amino acids. The germline CDR1 and CDR2 sequences are DFQATT and SNEGSKA (reference sequence). The ends were cut back, 1 base at V and 2 bases at J, with 9 bases in the middle. The chain's CDR3 is CSARALSTYNEQFF. The CDR3 nucleotides are TGCAGTGCTAGAGCTCTGTCAACCTACAATGAGCAGTTCTTC.

This clonotype appeared many times. The chain employs TRBV7-2 and TRBJ2-1; 7 nucleotides match TRBD2. V trimming: 5 bases; J trimming: 8 bases; junction bases outside the gene matches: 6. The CDR3 has 13 amino acids. CDR1 SGHTA and CDR2 FQGNSA come from the germline V gene. The CDR3 loop reads CASSPAGVYEQFF. In DNA form, the CDR3 reads TGTGCCAGCAGCCCCGCGGGGGTTTATGAGCAGTTCTTC.